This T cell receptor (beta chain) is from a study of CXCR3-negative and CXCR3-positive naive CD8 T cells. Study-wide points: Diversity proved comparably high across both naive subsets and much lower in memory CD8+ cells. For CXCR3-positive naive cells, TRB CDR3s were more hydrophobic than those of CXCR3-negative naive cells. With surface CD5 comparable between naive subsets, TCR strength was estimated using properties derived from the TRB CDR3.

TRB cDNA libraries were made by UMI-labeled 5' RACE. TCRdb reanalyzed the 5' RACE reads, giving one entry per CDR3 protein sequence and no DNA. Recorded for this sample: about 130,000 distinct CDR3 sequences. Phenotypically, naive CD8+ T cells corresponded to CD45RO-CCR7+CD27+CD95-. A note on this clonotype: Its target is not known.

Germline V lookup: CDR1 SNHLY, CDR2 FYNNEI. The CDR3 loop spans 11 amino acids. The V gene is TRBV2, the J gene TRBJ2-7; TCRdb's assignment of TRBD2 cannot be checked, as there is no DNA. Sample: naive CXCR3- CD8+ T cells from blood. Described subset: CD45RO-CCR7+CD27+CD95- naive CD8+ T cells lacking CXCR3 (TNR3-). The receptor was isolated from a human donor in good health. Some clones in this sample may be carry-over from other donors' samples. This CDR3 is CASTEGTEQYF. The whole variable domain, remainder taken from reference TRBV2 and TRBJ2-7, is EPEVTQTPSHQVTQMGQEVILRCVPISNHLYFYWYRQILGQKVEFLVSFYNNEISEKSEIFDDQFSVERPDGSNFTLKIRSTKLEDSAMYFCASTEGTEQYFGPGTRLTVT.